This T cell receptor (beta chain) originates from a study of cytomegalovirus exposure and HLA in healthy donors. About the study: Samples from HLA-typed donors yielded about 85 million unique TCRs in an early data release.

Healthy bone marrow donors supplied every sample. Donors sampled were nominally healthy, though unrecorded immune exposures were likely. V was pared by 3 bases and J by 5 bases, with 10 bases between. The CDR3 contains 14 residues. Germline V lookup: CDR1 SNHLY, CDR2 FYNNEI. The study ran its PCR with 60 Vbeta and 13 Jbeta primers. The repertoire was sequenced with immunoSEQ multiplex PCR; TCRdb's copy has only in-frame clones and lacks some. The top ten hold over 2% of the sample, which has approximately 110,000 clones, around 81% seen once. This chain uses TRBV2 with TRBJ2-2, with D possibly being TRBD2 (6 bases). Sequenced: PBMCs. This TCR was sampled from a woman under 40 in good health and CMV-seronegative. In DNA, the CDR3 is TGTGCCAGCAGTGATGGCGCGGGGACCGGGGAGCTGTTTTTT. The encoded protein is CASSDGAGTGELFF.